The entry below gives a single T cell receptor (beta chain) sequence along with its context. Antigen unknown. These data belong to a study of T cell responses to AZD1222 COVID-19 vaccine. Whole-study results and caveats: Unmutated variant regions are reportedly the target of nearly half of TCRs that are spike-specific. The donor cohort was predominantly white British with a female majority, and clonal diversity may have been underestimated. With two AZD1222 doses given, Spike-specific TCR breadth and depth both rose. The span of vaccine-associated CD4 TCRs extended across spike, with dominance at 160-218 and 743-854.

The data were produced by immunoSEQ multiplex PCR, yet TCRdb's version contains in-frame clones alone and is incomplete. The data show about 130,000 clones, about nine tenths seen once. The origin of this receptor is an adult in good health. Sequencing was performed on peripheral blood, taken on day 0 of AZD1222 vaccination.

CDR3 sequence reads: CASSRDGSYNSPLHF. The CDR3 region has the DNA TGTGCCAGCAGCCGTGACGGCTCCTATAATTCACCCCTCCACTTT. This chain joins TRBV5-6 and TRBJ1-6; no clear D gene. The CDR3 contains 15 residues. CDR1 is SGHDT and CDR2 is YYEEEE in the germline V gene. V was trimmed by 4 bases and J by 0 bases, leaving 8 bases between them.